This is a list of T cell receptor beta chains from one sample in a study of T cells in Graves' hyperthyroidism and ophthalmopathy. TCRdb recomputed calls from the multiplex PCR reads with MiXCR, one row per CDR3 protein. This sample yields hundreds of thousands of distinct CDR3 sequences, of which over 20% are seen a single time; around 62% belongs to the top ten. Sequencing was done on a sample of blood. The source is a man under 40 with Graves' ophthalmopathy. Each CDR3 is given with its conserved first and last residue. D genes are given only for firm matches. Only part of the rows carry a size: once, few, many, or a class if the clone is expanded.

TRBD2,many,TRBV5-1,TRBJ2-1,TGCGCCAGCAGCCGACTAGCGGATGCCTACAATGAGCAGTTCTTC,CASSRLADAYNEQFF
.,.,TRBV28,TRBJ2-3,TGTGCCAGCAGTCCGTCAGGGGTTATCACAGATACGCAGTATTTT,CASSPSGVITDTQYF
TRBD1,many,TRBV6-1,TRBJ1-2,TGTGCCAGCAGTGAAGCGACAGGGAACTATGGCTACACCTTC,CASSEATGNYGYTF
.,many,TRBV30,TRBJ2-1,TGTGCCTGGAGTGGGTCCCAGAGGGCCAATGAGCAGTTCTTC,CAWSGSQRANEQFF
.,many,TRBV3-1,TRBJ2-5,TGTGCCAGCAGCCAAGAGAAACAGGGACCAGAGACCCAGTACTTC,CASSQEKQGPETQYF
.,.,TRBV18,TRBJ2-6,TGTGCCAGCTCAGGTTCTGCGGGGGCCAACGTCCTGACTTTC,CASSGSAGANVLTF
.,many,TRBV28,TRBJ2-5,TGTGCCAGCGTTGTCCAAGAGACCCAGTACTTC,CASVVQETQYF
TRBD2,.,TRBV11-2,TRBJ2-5,TGTGCCAGCAGCTTTCAAGCGGGAGCGACGGAGACCCAGTACTTC,CASSFQAGATETQYF
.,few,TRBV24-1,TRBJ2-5,TGTGCCACCAGTGAGCCTGGCAGGGACCGGGAGACCCAGTACTTC,CATSEPGRDRETQYF
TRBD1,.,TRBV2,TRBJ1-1,TGTGCCAGCAGGGAAGACAGGGGGGCGCTGGAGAACACTGAAGCTTTCTTT,CASREDRGALENTEAFF
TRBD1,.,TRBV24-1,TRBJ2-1,TGTGCCACCAGTGCCGCACAGGGGACGAGAAATGAGCAGTTCTTC,CATSAAQGTRNEQFF
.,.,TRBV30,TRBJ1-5,TGTGCCTGGACTCGTCAGGGGAGTACTCAGCCCCAGCATTTT,CAWTRQGSTQPQHF
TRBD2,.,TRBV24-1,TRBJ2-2,TGTGCCACCAGTGATTTCATGTCGGCGGGAGTTACCGGGGAGCTGTTTTTT,CATSDFMSAGVTGELFF
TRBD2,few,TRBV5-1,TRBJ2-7,TGCGCCAGCAGCCCCCGGACTAGCGGGAGGGAACACGAGCAGTACTTC,CASSPRTSGREHEQYF
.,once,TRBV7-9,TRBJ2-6,TGTGCCAGCAGCCAATCTGGGGCCAACGTCCTGACTTTC,CASSQSGANVLTF
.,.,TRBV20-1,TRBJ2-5,TGCAGTGCTGAGGACACCCAAGAGACCCAGTACTTC,CSAEDTQETQYF
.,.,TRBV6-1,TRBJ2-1,TGTGCCAGCAGTGAGGGGACGTACAATGAGCAGTTCTTC,CASSEGTYNEQFF
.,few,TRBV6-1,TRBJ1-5,TGTGCCAGCAGTGAAGCGGTCCGTCGGCCCCAGCATTTT,CASSEAVRRPQHF
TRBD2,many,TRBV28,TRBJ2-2,TGTGCCAGCAGTCCTAGACCGGGACTAGCGAACACCGGGGAGCTGTTTTTT,CASSPRPGLANTGELFF
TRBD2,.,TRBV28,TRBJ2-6,TGTGCCAGCAGTTCTCCTAGCGGGTCTGGGGGGGCCAACGTCCTGACTTTC,CASSSPSGSGGANVLTF
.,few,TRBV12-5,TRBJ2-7,TGTGCTAGGGACCCACAAGGCCATGTTTCCCCCAAGTACGAGCAGTACTTC,CARDPQGHVSPKYEQYF
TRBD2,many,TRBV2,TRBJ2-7,TGTGCCAGCACCGGACTAGCGGGGGGGTACGAGCAGTACTTC,CASTGLAGGYEQYF
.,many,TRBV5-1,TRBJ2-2,TGCGCCAGCAGACCACCCTCAAGGGCTGGCGCCGGGGAGCTGTTTTTT,CASRPPSRAGAGELFF
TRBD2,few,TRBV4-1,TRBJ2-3,TGCGCCAGCAGCCGCATTCCTAGGGGAGCGGGGGGAGAAGATACGCAGTATTTT,CASSRIPRGAGGEDTQYF
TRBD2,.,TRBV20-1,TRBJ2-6,TGCAGTGCTAGCGGGGGAGGGGCAGGAGGGGCCAACGTCCTGACTTTC,CSASGGGAGGANVLTF
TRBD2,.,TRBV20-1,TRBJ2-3,TGCAGTGCTAGATCCGGGAGCGGGAACACAGATACGCAGTATTTT,CSARSGSGNTDTQYF
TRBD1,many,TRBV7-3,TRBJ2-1,TGTGCCAGCAGCTTAGGACAGGGGCTCAATGAGCAGTTCTTC,CASSLGQGLNEQFF
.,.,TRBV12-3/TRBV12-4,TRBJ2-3,TGTGCCAGCGTAGCCGGGGGTACGCAGTATTTT,CASVAGGTQYF
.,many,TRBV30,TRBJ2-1,TGTGCCTTAGCGGCCTCCTACAATGAGCAGTTCTTC,CALAASYNEQFF
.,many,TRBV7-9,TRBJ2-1,TGTGCCAGCTCAGGTACGGTCGCGGATGAGCAGTTCTTC,CASSGTVADEQFF
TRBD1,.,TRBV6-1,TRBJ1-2,TGTGCCAGCAGTCATAACGACAGGGTAGGCGGCTACACCTTC,CASSHNDRVGGYTF
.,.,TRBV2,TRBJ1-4,TGTGCCAGCAGTGGGACAAAGTCGTATGAAAAACTGTTTTTT,CASSGTKSYEKLFF
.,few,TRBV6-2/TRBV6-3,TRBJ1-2,TGTGCCAGCAGTCGGGCCTCCTCTAACTACTATGGCTACACCTTC,CASSRASSNYYGYTF
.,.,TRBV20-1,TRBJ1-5,TGCAGTGCTAGAGATAGGAGGTCCCAGCCCCAGCATTTT,CSARDRRSQPQHF
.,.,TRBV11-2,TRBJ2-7,TGTGCCAGCAGCCCTTACGTGGGGGCGGACTACGAGCAGTACTTC,CASSPYVGADYEQYF
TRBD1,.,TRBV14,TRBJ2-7,TGTGCCAGCAGCCCCCGCAGGGGGAACTACGAGCAGTACTTC,CASSPRRGNYEQYF
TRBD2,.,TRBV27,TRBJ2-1,TGTGCCAGCAGTTCACCCCGGACTAGCGGGTACCGACGGGATGAGCAGTTCTTC,CASSSPRTSGYRRDEQFF
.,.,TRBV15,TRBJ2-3,TGTGCCACCAGCAGTCCGGCCCATACAGATACGCAGTATTTT,CATSSPAHTDTQYF
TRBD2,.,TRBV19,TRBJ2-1,TGTGCCAGTACCCATTCCCTAGCGGGCCACTCCTACAATGAGCAGTTCTTC,CASTHSLAGHSYNEQFF
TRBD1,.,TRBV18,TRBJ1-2,TGTACCAGCTCACGAGCGGACAGGTCTATTGGCTACACCTTC,CTSSRADRSIGYTF
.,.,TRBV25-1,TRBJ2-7,TGTGCCAGCAGTGACTGGGCGTCCTACGAGCAGTACTTC,CASSDWASYEQYF
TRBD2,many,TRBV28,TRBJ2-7,TGTGCCAGCGCATCTTGGACTAGTAGTTTTTACGAGCAGTACTTC,CASASWTSSFYEQYF
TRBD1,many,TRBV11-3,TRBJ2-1,TGTGCCAGCAGCTTACAAGGGACAGGCGGGTACAATGAGCAGTTCTTC,CASSLQGTGGYNEQFF
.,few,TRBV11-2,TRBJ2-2,TGTGCCAGCAGTCGCTCTCCTGGGAGGACCGGGGAGCTGTTTTTT,CASSRSPGRTGELFF
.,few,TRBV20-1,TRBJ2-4,TGCAGTGCTCAAAGTCAGTCGGGTCCTTTAGCCAAAAACATTCAGTACTTC,CSAQSQSGPLAKNIQYF
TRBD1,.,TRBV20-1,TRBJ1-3,TGCAGTGCTAGGGCCGACAGGGGCAGAAACACCATATATTTT,CSARADRGRNTIYF
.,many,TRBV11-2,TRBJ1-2,TGTGCCAGCAGCTTAGGGAATGTCGGCTATGGCTACACCTTC,CASSLGNVGYGYTF
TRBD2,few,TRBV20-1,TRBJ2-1,TGCAGTGCTAGAGACCGGACTAGCGGGAGCTCCTACAATGAGCAGTTCTTC,CSARDRTSGSSYNEQFF
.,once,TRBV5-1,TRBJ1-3,TGCGCCAGCAGCTTGGTGGCCCAAAGCTCTGGAAACACCATATATTTT,CASSLVAQSSGNTIYF
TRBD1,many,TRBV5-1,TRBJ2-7,TGCGCCAGCAGCTGGGGACAGGGGGCTTCCTACGAGCAGTACTTC,CASSWGQGASYEQYF
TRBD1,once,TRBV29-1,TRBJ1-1,TGCAGCGGGGGACAGCATGAAGCTTTCTTT,CSGGQHEAFF
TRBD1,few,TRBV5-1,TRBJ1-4,TGCGCCAGCAGAGGGGGCGATAATGAAAAACTGTTTTTT,CASRGGDNEKLFF
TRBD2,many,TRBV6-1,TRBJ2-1,TGTGCCAGCAGCGCTAGCGGAGACAATGAGCAGTTCTTC,CASSASGDNEQFF